Reported below is one T cell receptor (beta chain). This entry comes from a study of tissue T cells after allogeneic stem cell transplantation. Clones were read by immunoSEQ multiplex PCR, and TCRdb kept only the in-frame ones, dropping some. The table lists some 43,000 clones, approximately 92% of them singletons. Germline values: CDR1 SGHNT, CDR2 YYREEE (reference sequence). V was pared by 0 bases and J by 4 bases, with 18 bases between. The CDR3 loop spans 17 amino acids. This clonotype was obtained from a woman between 35 and 70 years old who later had graft-versus-host disease after an allogeneic stem cell transplant. V usage is TRBV5-4 and J usage is TRBJ2-3; D possibly uses TRBD1 or TRBD2 (5 bases each). The sample in question was blood, obtained before transplantation. CDR3 sequence (DNA): TGTGCCAGCAGCTTGGCCTCCGGGGCCAAGGTTGCAGATACGCAGTATTTT. Amino acid sequence: CASSLASGAKVADTQYF. Full variable domain (remainder filled in from reference TRBV5-4 and TRBJ2-3): ETGVTQSPTHLIKTRGQQVTLRCSSQSGHNTVSWYQQALGQGPQFIFQYYREEENGRGNFPPRFSGLQFPNYSSELNVNALELDDSALYLCASSLASGAKVADTQYFGPGTRLTVL.